This T cell receptor beta chain appears in the sequencing data of a study of regulatory T cells in long-lasting Graves disease. Time point of the sample: newly diagnosed GD, antithyroid drugs for less than 3 months. PBMC-derived RNA was used for the TCR library. V dropped 5 bases and J dropped 6; count of bases not matched to a gene: 5. Germline values: CDR1 SQVTM, CDR2 ANQGSEA. The CDR3 covers 13 residues. Study observations and caveats: Less diverse TCR repertoires were seen in persistent Graves' patients than in newly diagnosed ones.

Of note for this clonotype: The target antigen is unknown. This could be a read error, since a much larger clone is one nucleotide away.

Assembly of TCR beta libraries relied on iRepertoire HTBI primers together with Arm-PCR of CDR3 regions. TCRdb reprocessed the multiplex PCR reads via MiXCR and lists one record per CDR3 protein. There are about 620,000 distinct CDR3 sequences in the sample; 16% occur only once, and around a sixth lies in the top ten. These same data were also listed under a study on T cells in Graves' hyperthyroidism and ophthalmopathy. From that study: The hyperthyroidism was newly diagnosed and had lasted under 2 months; the patients were aged 18 to 65.

The source material was peripheral blood mononuclear cells (PBMCs), sampled at new diagnosis, from a patient treated with antithyroid drugs. This clonotype was obtained from a woman younger than 45 with Graves disease. The V call is TRBV29-1, the J call TRBJ2-1; the match to TRBD1 covers 9 bases. CDR3 DNA sequence: TGCAGCGTTCGAAGACAGGGGGGCAATGAGCAGTTCTTC. This encodes CSVRRQGGNEQFF.